Sequencing of this T cell receptor (beta chain) was carried out in a study of shared clonotypes between healthy human individuals. For the study at large: The cohort comprised a couple of women and a few men. Their ages spanned 18 to 49 years.

The unsorted PBMC sample used ten immunoSEQ deep assay plates. As processed by the authors: From ImmunoSEQ came sequences covering only the junction and carrying no quality scores, so filtering differed. Generated by immunoSEQ multiplex PCR, the TCRdb table keeps only in-frame clones and is missing some. V and J calls and clone size come straight from that table; D and trimming were deduced from the DNA. The sample lists hundreds of thousands of clones; 75% to 85% were seen once. Broader study findings: Sampling included only blood; tissue repertoires likely differ.

In the case of this clone: Its antigen is unidentified.

There are 14 residues in the CDR3. With 4 bases removed from V and 4 bases from J, the gap between germline ends came to 10 bases. Germline CDR1 and CDR2: SGHTA and FQGNSA. This sequence joins TRBV7-2 and TRBJ2-2; no definite D call. This receptor was obtained from a woman aged 40-49 years in good health. Some clones in this sample may be carry-over from other donors' samples. Material: PBMCs. The CDR3 reads CASSSGYSTGELFF. In DNA, the CDR3 is TGTGCCAGCAGCTCCGGGTATAGCACCGGGGAGCTGTTTTTT.